This T cell receptor (beta chain) is from a study of a mutant IDH1 vaccine in newly diagnosed glioma. In germline, CDR1 is LGHNA, CDR2 YNFKEQ. The CDR3 is 16 residues long. Trimming cost V 1 base and J 0 bases, with 10 bases left between them. Assay: immunoSEQ multiplex PCR; the TCRdb copy retains only in-frame clones and omits some. The data contain 38,000 or so clones, more than 80% of them singletons. Time point of the sample: week 23, last vaccination. Topical imiquimod was applied with each vaccine dose, which held 300 ug of mutant IDH1 20-mer peptide. For this clone: The target antigen is unknown.

This clonotype was obtained from a man aged 35-49 years with glioma. The sample was PBMCs, taken from a glioma patient whose treatment included an IDH1 peptide vaccine. This chain connects TRBV4-2 to TRBJ1-3; D is perhaps TRBD1 (5 bases). This CDR3 reads CASSQVHRTSGNTIYF. DNA for the CDR3: TGTGCCAGCAGCCAAGTTCACAGGACCTCTGGAAACACCATATATTTT.